One T cell receptor (beta chain) is described in this entry. The sample comes from a study of identical twins. Each CDR3 protein gets one entry after TCRdb re-called the 5' RACE reads with MiXCR. The sample includes around 530,000 distinct CDR3 sequences, 13% to 15% of them seen just once. These data were likewise used in another study, on yellow fever vaccine responses in identical twins.

The source material was CD4+ T cells sorted from blood. This receptor was identified in a woman aged 18 to 35 in good health.

In DNA form, the CDR3 reads TGTGCCACCCTGAGAGGGCCGAATCAGCCCCAGCATTTT. Translated, it gives CATLRGPNQPQHF. The chain couples TRBV2 to TRBJ1-5; D remains ambiguous. The germline V gene encodes CDR1 SNHLY and CDR2 FYNNEI. The CDR3 has 13 amino acids. V lost 10 bases and J lost 4, with 14 bases in between.